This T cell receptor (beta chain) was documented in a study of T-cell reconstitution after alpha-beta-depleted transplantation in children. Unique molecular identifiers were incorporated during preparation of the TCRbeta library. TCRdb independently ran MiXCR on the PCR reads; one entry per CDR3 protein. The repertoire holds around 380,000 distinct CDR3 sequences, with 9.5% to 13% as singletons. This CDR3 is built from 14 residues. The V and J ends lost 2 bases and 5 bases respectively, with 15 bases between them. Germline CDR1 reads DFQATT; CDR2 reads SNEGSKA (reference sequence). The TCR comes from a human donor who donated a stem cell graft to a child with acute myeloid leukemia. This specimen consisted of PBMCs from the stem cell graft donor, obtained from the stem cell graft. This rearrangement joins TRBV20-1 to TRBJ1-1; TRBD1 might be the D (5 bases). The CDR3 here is CSARPRGFGTEAFF. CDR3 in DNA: TGCAGTGCTAGACCCCGGGGGTTTGGTACTGAAGCTTTCTTT.